A single sample is the source of the 9 T cell receptor beta chains below, sequenced in a study of blood T cell repertoires in COVID-19. Profiled with immunoSEQ multiplex PCR; TCRdb holds only in-frame clones, not every one. The top ten hold over 2.5% of the sample, which has just under 150,000 clones, approximately 85% seen once. Source material: peripheral blood. These receptors originate from a human donor with acute or convalescent COVID-19. The donor label of this sample is uncertain.

V and J are TRBV9 and TRBJ2-1; D perhaps matches TRBD2 (5 bases). The germline V and J ends were trimmed by 4 bases and 14 bases, with 19 bases remaining between them. CDR3 length: 13 residues. Germline assignment: CDR1 SGDLS and CDR2 YYNGEE. DNA for the CDR3: TGTGCCAGCAGCCCAACGACACTAGGGCGAAAGTTCTTC. Its translation is CASSPTTLGRKFF.

The chain combines TRBV24-1 with TRBJ2-2, with D possibly matching TRBD2 (5 bases). The CDR3 extends over 16 amino acids. From germline, CDR1 is KGHDR and CDR2 SFDVKD. V dropped 1 base and J dropped 5 bases, with 13 bases sitting between them. CDR3: CATSDFGRGRTGELFF. The DNA for the CDR3 is TGTGCCACCAGTGATTTCGGCCGGGGTCGGACCGGGGAGCTGTTTTTT.

V usage is TRBV20-1 and J usage is TRBJ1-1; weak D call: TRBD1 (5 bases). Trimming cost V 3 bases and J 2 bases, with 16 bases left between them. Germline-derived CDR1 and CDR2 are DFQATT and SNEGSKA (reference sequence). This CDR3 has 15 residues. CDR3 sequence: CSASVGGSYNTEAFF. The CDR3 nucleotides are TGCAGTGCTAGTGTCGGGGGAAGCTACAACACTGAAGCTTTCTTT.

The chain employs TRBV7-2 and TRBJ1-6; 9 nucleotides agree with TRBD1. CDR3 length: 15 amino acids. After removal of 2 bases from V and 7 bases from J, the junction contained 3 bases not matched to a gene. Germline loops: CDR1 SGHTA, CDR2 FQGNSA. The CDR3 DNA sequence: TGTGCCAGCAGCTTATTGGGGACAGGGAATTCACCCCTCCACTTT. Its protein is CASSLLGTGNSPLHF. The whole variable domain, remainder taken from reference TRBV7-2 and TRBJ1-6, is GAGVSQSPSNKVTEKGKDVELRCDPISGHTALYWYRQSLGQGLEFLIYFQGNSAPDKSGLPSDRFSAERTGGSVSTLTIQRTQQEDSAVYLCASSLLGTGNSPLHFGNGTRLTVT.

V is TRBV6-5 and J is TRBJ2-5; D possibly corresponds to TRBD1 (5 bases). The germline V gene encodes CDR1 MNHEY and CDR2 SVGAGI. V was shortened by 2 bases and J by 1 base, with 11 bases between the two germline ends. The length of the CDR3 is 15 residues. This CDR3 reads CASSYQGRAQETQYF. CDR3 in DNA: TGTGCCAGCAGTTACCAAGGCAGGGCCCAAGAGACCCAGTACTTC.

The genes are TRBV7-6 and TRBJ1-2, with a possible D match to TRBD1 (5 bases). This CDR3 region has 14 residues. Trimming pared 5 bases from V and 5 bases from J, leaving 15 bases between. Germline CDR1 and CDR2: SGHVS and FNYEAQ. CDR3 nucleotide sequence: TGTGCCAGCAGCCCGACGGATCAGGGTTATGGCTACACCTTC. As protein: CASSPTDQGYGYTF.

CDR3 amino acids: CASSAGGLAGWGEQFF. The CDR3 coding sequence is TGTGCCAGCAGCGCCGGGGGACTAGCGGGGTGGGGTGAGCAGTTCTTC. The chain links TRBV9 to TRBJ2-1; 13 bases are shared with TRBD2. This CDR3 has 16 amino acids. Per the germline V gene, CDR1 is SGDLS and CDR2 is YYNGEE. The V segment lost 3 bases and the J segment 9 bases; nucleotides outside the gene matches: 9.

This chain joins TRBV4-3 and TRBJ1-4; D possibly corresponds to TRBD1 (5 bases). The CDR3 runs 17 residues. Germline loops: CDR1 LGHNA, CDR2 YSLEER. V was clipped by 0 bases and J by 3 bases, with 14 bases between them. The CDR3 DNA reads TGCGCCAGCAGCCAAGAGCTGGGGGGGGAGCCTAATGAAAAACTGTTTTTT. It codes for CASSQELGGEPNEKLFF.

This chain joins TRBV4-1 and TRBJ2-7, with a possible D match to TRBD1 (6 bases). Germline lookup yields CDR1 MGHRA and CDR2 YSYEKL. Between the trimmed V and J ends, which lost 4 bases and 4 bases, there was a span of 17 bases. The CDR3 totals 15 residues. The CDR3 DNA follows: TGCGCCAGCAGCCTCTCAGGGGCTTCTGTATACGAGCAGTACTTC. Protein: CASSLSGASVYEQYF.